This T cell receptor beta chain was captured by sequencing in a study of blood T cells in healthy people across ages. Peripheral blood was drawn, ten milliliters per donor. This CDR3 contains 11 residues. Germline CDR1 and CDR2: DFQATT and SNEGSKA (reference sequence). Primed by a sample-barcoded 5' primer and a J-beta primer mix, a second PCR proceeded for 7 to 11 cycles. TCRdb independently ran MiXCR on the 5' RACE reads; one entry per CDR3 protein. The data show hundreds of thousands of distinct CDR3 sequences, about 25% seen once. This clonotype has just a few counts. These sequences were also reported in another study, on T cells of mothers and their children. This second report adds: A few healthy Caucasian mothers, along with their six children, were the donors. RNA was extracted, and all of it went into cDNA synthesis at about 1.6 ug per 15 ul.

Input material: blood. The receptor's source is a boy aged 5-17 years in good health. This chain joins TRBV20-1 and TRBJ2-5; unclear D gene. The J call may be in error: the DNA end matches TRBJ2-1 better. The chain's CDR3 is CSGVWYNEQFF. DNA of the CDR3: TGCAGTGGCGTGTGGTACAATGAGCAGTTCTTC.